Described below is a single TCR beta chain sequence and its context. These data originate in a study of blood T cell repertoires in COVID-19. Germline loops: CDR1 LNHDA, CDR2 SQIVND (reference sequence). Losses at the gene ends were 5 bases for V and 3 bases for J; bases not matched to a gene: 7. The CDR3 is 15 residues long. How the authors handled the data: Nucleated cell number was recorded as an estimate derived from reference gene primer amplification. Measured with immunoSEQ multiplex PCR; TCRdb has only the in-frame clones, and not every one. V, J and clone size are those of that table, while D and trimming were read from the DNA. The table includes roughly 250,000 clones, 80% to 95% detected once.

The V and J genes are TRBV19 and TRBJ1-5; 7 nucleotides align to TRBD1. The receptor was isolated from a person between 18 and 35 years old with COVID-19, enrolled during active disease. The sequencing sample was made of peripheral blood. CDR3 bases: TGTGCCAGTAGTCCACCGGGACAGTTCAATCAGCCCCAGCATTTT. It is translated as CASSPPGQFNQPQHF. Supplemented by reference TRBV19 and TRBJ1-5, the full variable domain reads DGGITQSPKYLFRKEGQNVTLSCEQNLNHDAMYWYRQDPGQGLRLIYYSQIVNDFQKGDIAEGYSVSREKKESFPLTVTSAQKNPTAFYLCASSPPGQFNQPQHFGDGTRLSIL.